Below, 8 T cell receptor beta chains from the same sample are listed, as sequenced in a study of blood T cell repertoires in COVID-19. Produced via immunoSEQ multiplex PCR; TCRdb's table is partial and in-frame only. The table records roughly 50,000 clones, 88% of them present only once. Specimen: peripheral blood. The receptors were gathered from a man aged 50 to 60 with acute or convalescent COVID-19.

This clone was seen once. The genes are TRBV29-1 and TRBJ2-2; the D is unclear. The CDR3 has 11 residues. The germline V gene encodes CDR1 SQVTM and CDR2 ANQGSEA. The ends were cut back, 4 bases at V and 8 bases at J, with 8 bases in the middle. This CDR3 reads CSVAFSGELFF. In nucleotides, the CDR3 is TGCAGCGTTGCCTTTTCGGGGGAGCTGTTTTTT.

The V gene is TRBV9, the J gene TRBJ1-4; 7 bases line up with TRBD1. J lost 8 bases, V lost 4 bases, and 11 bases had no gene match. The CDR3 runs to 15 residues. Germline-derived CDR1 and CDR2 are SGDLS and YYNGEE. In nucleotides, the CDR3 is TGTGCCAGCAGCTCCTCGACAGGGACGCGCGAAAAACTGTTTTTT. Protein product: CASSSSTGTREKLFF. The whole variable domain, filled in from reference TRBV9 and TRBJ1-4, reads DSGVTQTPKHLITATGQRVTLRCSPRSGDLSVYWYQQSLDQGLQFLIQYYNGEERAKGNILERFSAQQFPDLHSELNLSSLELGDSALYFCASSSSTGTREKLFFGSGTQLSVL.

V gene TRBV7-8 combines with J gene TRBJ2-7, with D maybe TRBD1 (6 bases). The germline gives CDR1 SGHVS, CDR2 FQNEAQ. CDR3 size: 17 residues. Trimming stripped 5 bases from V and 0 bases from J, with 20 bases between. CDR3 loop: CASSQNIDRFISYEQYF. The CDR3 bases are TGTGCCAGCAGCCAAAACATTGACAGGTTTATCTCCTACGAGCAGTACTTC.

The CDR3 nucleotides read TGTGCCAGTAGTAGGGGGGGATCCCTGGGAACTGAAGCTTTCTTT. Translated, it gives CASSRGGSLGTEAFF. The genes are TRBV19 and TRBJ1-1, with D perhaps TRBD1 (5 bases). The CDR3 has 15 amino acids. The V end lost 4 bases, the J end lost 5 bases, and 17 bases lay between the germline ends. CDR1 LNHDA and CDR2 SQIVND come from the germline V gene (reference sequence).

This clone was observed a single time. This rearrangement joins TRBV27 to TRBJ2-5, with D maybe TRBD1 (6 bases). Trimming stripped 5 bases from V and 4 bases from J, with 23 bases between. CDR3 length equals 17 residues. Germline values: CDR1 MNHEY, CDR2 SMNVEV (reference sequence). The CDR3 DNA is TGTGCCAGCAGTGCCTCCTCCTTCCAGGGGATTGGAGAGACCCAGTACTTC. Its protein is CASSASSFQGIGETQYF.

The chain recombines TRBV6-2 or TRBV6-3 with TRBJ1-5; perhaps TRBD1 as D (5 bases). In germline, CDR1 is MNHEY, CDR2 SVGEGT. V was shortened by 1 base and J by 2 bases, with 6 bases between the two germline ends. CDR3 length: 14 amino acids. The CDR3 sequence is CASSYLTGNQPQHF. The CDR3 DNA follows: TGTGCCAGCAGTTACTTGACAGGCAATCAGCCCCAGCATTTT.

The J gene is TRBJ1-5, the V gene TRBV9; 7 bases match TRBD1. Per germline, CDR1 SGDLS and CDR2 YYNGEE. V lost 3 bases, J lost 7 bases, and 7 bases stayed unmatched. This CDR3 spans 14 amino acids. The CDR3 protein is CASSATGYGQPQHF. DNA for the CDR3: TGTGCCAGCAGCGCGACAGGGTACGGGCAGCCCCAGCATTTT.

The gene calls are TRBV6-4 and TRBJ2-1, with 8 bases aligning to TRBD2. Germline trimming cut 6 bases from V and 9 bases from J; bases unmatched to any gene: 10. The CDR3 consists of 14 residues. CDR1 MRHNA and CDR2 SNTAGT come from the germline V gene. The CDR3 nucleotides read TGTGCCAGCAGGGCTGTGCGGGGGGAGGGTGAGCAGTTCTTC. This encodes CASRAVRGEGEQFF.